The 27 T cell receptor beta chains below were found in one sample sequenced in a study of spatial heterogeneity in lung cancer. Sample time point: sample taken at primary tumor resection. Unsorted samples of tumor, nontumor lung or frozen PBMC had their whole RNA sequenced. TCRdb re-analysed the 5' RACE reads in MiXCR, keeping a single row per CDR3 protein. The data contain about 13,000 distinct CDR3 sequences, 5.2% of them seen just once; the ten biggest clones take up around a third. Specimen: lung tumor tissue, collected at surgery. These receptors originate from a human donor with early-stage non-small cell lung cancer.

On this clonotype: Because the library targeted alpha chains, this beta chain is an off-target read whose size means little. The CDR3 nucleotides are TGTGCCAGCAGTTTAGGAGGGGTCACCGGGGAGCTGTTTTTT. Translating gives CASSLGGVTGELFF. This rearrangement joins TRBV27 to TRBJ2-2; a weak D match, TRBD2 (6 bases). The CDR3 sequence is 14 residues long. The germline V and J ends were trimmed by 2 bases and 4 bases, with 8 bases remaining between them. Germline CDR1 MNHEY, CDR2 SMNVEV (reference sequence).

This clonotype was seen at least ten times. Since it is a stray read in a library aimed at alpha chains, this beta chain has a size that is not meaningful. The chain carries TRBV18 and TRBJ2-3; D call uncertain. V was pared by 2 bases and J by 5 bases, with 5 bases between. Per germline, CDR1 KGHSH and CDR2 LQKENI. This CDR3 is built from 12 residues. CDR3 in DNA: TGTGCCAGCTCACCAAGGCAAGATACGCAGTATTTT. Translated: CASSPRQDTQYF. The whole variable domain, remainder taken from reference TRBV18 and TRBJ2-3, is NAGVMQNPRHLVRRRGQEARLRCSPMKGHSHVYWYRQLPEEGLKFMVYLQKENIIDESGMPKERFSAEFPKEGPSILRIQQVVRGDSAAYFCASSPRQDTQYFGPGTRLTVL.

As to this clonotype: Because the library targeted alpha chains, this beta chain is an off-target read whose size means little. This chain uses TRBV5-4 with TRBJ1-2; D is undetermined. The CDR3 runs 14 residues. CDR1 is SGHNT and CDR2 is YYREEE in the germline V gene (reference sequence). Trimming stripped 5 bases from V and 3 bases from J, with 14 bases between. DNA of the CDR3: TGTGCCAGCAGGCGCGCGGCGGGAGACTATGGCTACACCTTC. It specifies CASRRAAGDYGYTF. The full variable domain, with the rest looked up from reference TRBV5-4 and TRBJ1-2, is ETGVTQSPTHLIKTRGQQVTLRCSSQSGHNTVSWYQQALGQGPQFIFQYYREEENGRGNFPPRFSGLQFPNYSSELNVNALELDDSALYLCASRRAAGDYGYTFGSGTRLTVV.

This clonotype occurred many times. This beta chain appears as a stray read in a library generated for alpha chains; its size is not informative. The chain combines TRBV6-5 with TRBJ1-1, with 7 bases aligning to TRBD1. After removal of 0 bases from V and 0 bases from J, the junction contained 4 bases not matched to a gene. This CDR3 region has 16 residues. The germline V gene encodes CDR1 MNHEY and CDR2 SVGAGI. This CDR3 is CASSYSTGAVNTEAFF. CDR3 nucleotides: TGTGCCAGCAGTTACTCAACAGGGGCCGTGAACACTGAAGCTTTCTTT.

This clonotype is termed medium-sized. Within a library made for alpha chains, this beta chain is off target, and its count is uninformative. The chain has TRBV13 and TRBJ2-1; maybe TRBD2 (5 bases). The V gene lost 2 bases and the J gene lost 11 bases, with 10 bases spanning the gap. The germline gives CDR1 PRHDT, CDR2 FYEKMQ (reference sequence). This CDR3 has 12 residues. The CDR3 is CASSLYREQQFF. CDR3 nucleotides: TGTGCCAGCAGCTTATATAGGGAGCAGCAGTTCTTC.

In its sample, this clonotype was seen many times. This beta chain is a stray sequence in a library constructed for alpha chains; its clone size is not meaningful. This chain joins TRBV6-5 and TRBJ1-1, with 7 bases matching TRBD1. CDR3 length: 16 amino acids. Germline-derived CDR1 and CDR2 are MNHEY and SVGAGI. The trim removed 0 bases at V and 0 bases at J, leaving 4 bases unmatched. The CDR3 protein is CASSYSDRTMNTEAFF. In nucleotides, the CDR3 is TGTGCCAGCAGTTACTCGGACAGGACTATGAACACTGAAGCTTTCTTT.

This clonotype was seen a few times. This beta chain turned up in a library designed for alpha chains; as an off-target read, its abundance says little. The rearrangement uses TRBV7-2 and TRBJ1-5, with unresolved D. The ends were cut back, 1 base at V and 0 bases at J, with 7 bases in the middle. CDR3 length equals 15 residues. Germline V gene lookup returns CDR1 SGHTA and CDR2 FQGNSA. The CDR3 loop reads CASSLVPNSNQPQHF. CDR3 coding DNA: TGTGCCAGCAGCTTAGTGCCAAATAGCAATCAGCCCCAGCATTTT.

This clonotype came up many times. A library made for alpha chains picked up this beta chain off target, so its size means little. This rearrangement joins TRBV27 to TRBJ2-7; possibly TRBD1 for D (6 bases). V was clipped by 4 bases and J by 3 bases, with 22 bases between them. Germline V CDR1 and CDR2: MNHEY, SMNVEV (reference sequence). The CDR3 covers 17 residues. This CDR3 is CASSSSRQGKVDYEQYF. DNA for the CDR3: TGTGCCAGCAGTTCCTCCCGGCAGGGGAAGGTGGACTACGAGCAGTACTTC.

This clonotype occurred many times. As an off-target read in a library built for alpha chains, this beta chain has a frequency of little significance. This chain links TRBV24-1 with TRBJ2-2; D is possibly TRBD1 (5 bases). This CDR3 comprises 16 residues. From germline, CDR1 is KGHDR and CDR2 SFDVKD. The V and J ends lost 4 bases and 9 bases respectively, with 20 bases between them. CDR3: CATSESLQGSVRELFF. The CDR3 DNA follows: TGTGCCACCAGTGAATCGTTGCAGGGATCAGTGCGGGAGCTGTTTTTT.

This clonotype was recorded many times. This beta chain slipped into a library made for alpha chains as a stray read, so its size is not meaningful. The rearrangement joins TRBV12-3 or TRBV12-4 to TRBJ1-5; D not resolved. The length of the CDR3 is 13 residues. Trimming took off 4 bases at V and 6 bases at J, with 10 bases between the two ends. The CDR3 here is CASSSQEIQPQHF. CDR3 in DNA: TGTGCCAGCAGTTCCCAGGAAATTCAGCCCCAGCATTTT.

This clonotype is categorized as medium-sized (0.01 to 0.1%). This beta chain appears as a stray read in a library generated for alpha chains; its size is not informative. The rearrangement joins TRBV7-2 to TRBJ2-5; 7 positions agree with TRBD2. J was trimmed by 3 bases and V by 5 bases; bases with no gene match: 6. Germline V gives CDR1 SGHTA, CDR2 FQGNSA. The length of the CDR3 is 14 residues. The DNA for the CDR3 is TGTGCCAGCAGCCTAGACCGGGGGGAAGAGACCCAGTACTTC. Its protein is CASSLDRGEETQYF.

This clonotype has at least ten counts. This beta chain is an off-target read within a library intended for alpha chains, so its frequency means little. The genes are TRBV18 and TRBJ2-2; TRBD2 agrees at 14 bases. CDR3 size: 16 residues. V lost 3 bases and J lost 8; bases outside the gene matches: 5. Germline values: CDR1 KGHSH, CDR2 LQKENI. The DNA of the CDR3 is TGTGCCAGCTCACCGGGACTAGCGGGAGATGGAGGGGAGCTGTTTTTT. Its protein is CASSPGLAGDGGELFF.

This clonotype was observed many times. The library was prepared for alpha chains; this beta chain is a stray read, so its frequency means little. The chain has TRBV28 and TRBJ2-1, with 9 bases lining up with TRBD1. From germline, CDR1 is MDHEN and CDR2 SYDVKM. The CDR3 runs to 16 residues. V dropped 4 bases and J dropped 8; count of bases not matched to a gene: 12. This CDR3 reads CASSSITGGRFDEQFF. CDR3 coding DNA: TGTGCCAGCAGTTCCATCACAGGGGGCCGTTTCGATGAGCAGTTCTTC.

In this sample, this clonotype turned up many times. This beta chain slipped into a library made for alpha chains as a stray read, so its size is not meaningful. The V gene is TRBV27, the J gene TRBJ2-7; a weak D match, TRBD1 (6 bases). In germline, CDR1 is MNHEY, CDR2 SMNVEV (reference sequence). Deletions cut 2 bases from V and 3 bases from J, with 29 bases between. This CDR3 comprises 20 residues. The CDR3 bases are TGTGCCAGCAGTTTAATGGTCGACGGCGGTCCGGGACACCGATTCTACGAGCAGTACGTC. It specifies CASSLMVDGGPGHRFYEQYV.

The table lists this clonotype with many counts. As an off-target read in a library built for alpha chains, this beta chain has a frequency of little significance. This chain connects TRBV7-2 to TRBJ2-4, with TRBD1 identical over 10 bases. The CDR3 length is 14 residues. Germline V gene lookup returns CDR1 SGHTA and CDR2 FQGNSA. V gave up 5 bases and J gave up 4 bases; unmatched junction bases: 2. The chain's CDR3 is CASSLGQGKNIQYF. Here the CDR3 DNA reads TGTGCCAGCAGCCTGGGACAGGGGAAAAACATTCAGTACTTC.

This clonotype was seen only a few times. Little can be read into the size of this beta chain, an off-target read in a library designed for alpha chains. CDR3 sequence (DNA): TGTGCCAGCAGCCGAACCGGGACAGGGGGGGATCAGCCCCAGCATTTT. Translated, it gives CASSRTGTGGDQPQHF. This chain connects TRBV3-1 to TRBJ1-5, with 11 nucleotides matching TRBD1. J gave up 5 bases and V 4 bases, and 7 bases lay outside the gene matches. The CDR3 is 16 amino acids. Germline CDR1 LGHDT, CDR2 YNNKEL (reference sequence).

In its sample, this clonotype was seen many times. This beta chain is an unintended read in a library built for alpha chains; its size means little. This chain joins TRBV10-3 and TRBJ2-3; D not certain. From germline, CDR1 is ENHRY and CDR2 SYGVKD. V lost 0 bases, J lost 0 bases, and 4 bases lay in between. This CDR3 has 14 amino acids. CDR3 amino acids: CAISESTSTDTQYF. CDR3 coding DNA: TGTGCCATCAGTGAGTCAACTAGCACAGATACGCAGTATTTT.

By sample share, this clonotype is medium-sized. A library made for alpha chains picked up this beta chain off target, so its size means little. The V call is TRBV12-3 or TRBV12-4, the J call TRBJ2-3; D may be TRBD1 or TRBD2 (5 bases each). The CDR3 totals 14 residues. The V gene lost 7 bases and the J gene lost 2 bases, with 13 bases spanning the gap. CDR3 protein: CASTERGVTDTQYF. DNA for the CDR3: TGTGCCAGCACCGAGAGGGGTGTCACAGATACGCAGTATTTT.

This clonotype has more than one count but fewer than ten. This beta chain came through as a stray read in a library set up for alpha chains, and its size says little. The rearrangement uses TRBV6-2 or TRBV6-3 and TRBJ2-3; 11 bases are a match to TRBD2. CDR1 is MNHEY, CDR2 SVGEGT, per germline. V gave up 6 bases and J gave up 4 bases; unmatched junction bases: 6. The CDR3 totals 15 residues. The CDR3 loop is CASSRSGGAPDTQYF. The CDR3 DNA reads as TGTGCCAGCAGCCGTAGCGGGGGGGCCCCAGATACGCAGTATTTT.

The table lists this clonotype with a few counts. Little can be read into the size of this beta chain, an off-target read in a library designed for alpha chains. The chain has TRBV30 and TRBJ2-2; no clear D. Per the germline V gene, CDR1 is GTSNPN and CDR2 is SVGIG (reference sequence). The length of the CDR3 is 16 residues. Trimming cost V 7 bases and J 0 bases, with 18 bases left between them. The CDR3 DNA reads as TGTGCCTTAGACCGGCCCCCTACCTCGAACACCGGGGAGCTGTTTTTT. It encodes CALDRPPTSNTGELFF.

As to this clonotype: This beta chain represents an off-target read in a library built for alpha chains; its size is of limited meaning. CDR3 amino acids: CASSLEGSGTEAFF. In DNA form, the CDR3 reads TGTGCCAGCAGCTTAGAGGGGTCGGGGACTGAAGCTTTCTTT. The chain is built from TRBV11-3 and TRBJ1-1, with D hard to call. From germline, CDR1 is SGHNT and CDR2 YENEEA. The CDR3 totals 14 residues. Between the trimmed V and J ends, which lost 0 bases and 5 bases, there was a span of 10 bases.

This clonotype has only a few counts. Since it is a stray read in a library aimed at alpha chains, this beta chain has a size that is not meaningful. The chain joins TRBV5-5 to TRBJ2-5, with D possibly being TRBD2 (6 bases). V was shortened by 3 bases and J by 2 bases, with 17 bases between the two germline ends. This CDR3 has 16 amino acids. Germline V gene data show CDR1 as SGHKS and CDR2 as YYEKEE (reference sequence). The CDR3, as DNA: TGTGCCAGCAGCTACTGGTTAGGAGGGACTCAAGAGACCCAGTACTTC. It codes for CASSYWLGGTQETQYF.

This clonotype is categorized as medium-sized. The size of this beta chain means little, since it is a stray read in a library made for alpha chains. The chain joins TRBV27 to TRBJ2-1; TRBD2 matches at 9 bases. The CDR3 spans 15 residues. CDR1 is MNHEY, CDR2 SMNVEV, per germline (reference sequence). J lost 7 bases, V lost 5 bases, and 9 bases had no gene match. In DNA form, the CDR3 reads TGTGCCAGCAGTCTAACTAGCGGGTATTGGAATGAGCAGTTCTTC. It specifies CASSLTSGYWNEQFF.

At least ten counts were recorded for this clonotype. This beta chain appears as a stray read in a library generated for alpha chains; its size is not informative. The chain employs TRBV7-9 and TRBJ2-7, with D tentatively TRBD2 (7 bases). This CDR3 is built from 15 residues. Germline CDR1 reads SEHNR; CDR2 reads FQNEAQ (reference sequence). Trimming shortened V by 0 bases and J by 7 bases, and 16 bases separated the two germline ends. The CDR3 DNA is TGTGCCAGCAGCTTAGCGGCGGGGGCCACGCGAGAGCAGTACTTC. Translated: CASSLAAGATREQYF. The entire variable domain, with the rest obtained from reference TRBV7-9 and TRBJ2-7, is as follows: DTGVSQNPRHKITKRGQNVTFRCDPISEHNRLYWYRQTLGQGPEFLTYFQNEAQLEKSRLLSDRFSAERPKGSFSTLEIQRTEQGDSAMYLCASSLAAGATREQYFGPGTRLTVT.

This clonotype was seen at least ten times. With the library built for alpha chains, this beta chain is off target and its frequency is not meaningful. V gene TRBV7-2 combines with J gene TRBJ1-4; D remains unclear. Per the germline V gene, CDR1 is SGHTA and CDR2 is FQGNSA. V lost 3 bases and J 8 bases, leaving 10 bases between the germline ends. This CDR3 contains 13 residues. CDR3 sequence: CASSFSAGEKLFF. In nucleotides, the CDR3 is TGTGCCAGCAGCTTTTCGGCGGGGGAAAAACTGTTTTTT.

This clonotype has ten or more counts. This beta chain slipped into a library made for alpha chains as a stray read, so its size is not meaningful. This chain uses TRBV4-2 with TRBJ2-1; D unresolved. Trimming left V 0 bases short and J 0 bases short, with 6 bases between. Germline V gives CDR1 LGHNA, CDR2 YNFKEQ. The CDR3 runs to 15 residues. CDR3 DNA sequence: TGTGCCAGCAGCCAAGACTTGAGCTCCTACAATGAGCAGTTCTTC. Translated: CASSQDLSSYNEQFF.

This clonotype was seen a few times. This beta chain came through as a stray read in a library set up for alpha chains, and its size says little. This sequence joins TRBV4-3 and TRBJ1-6, with a tentative D call TRBD1 (5 bases). The V and J ends lost 2 bases and 11 bases respectively, with 13 bases between them. Germline CDR1 and CDR2: LGHNA and YSLEER. This CDR3 spans 14 amino acids. The chain's CDR3 is CASSQHQGETPLHF. CDR3 coding DNA: TGCGCCAGCAGCCAACATCAGGGAGAAACACCCCTCCACTTT.